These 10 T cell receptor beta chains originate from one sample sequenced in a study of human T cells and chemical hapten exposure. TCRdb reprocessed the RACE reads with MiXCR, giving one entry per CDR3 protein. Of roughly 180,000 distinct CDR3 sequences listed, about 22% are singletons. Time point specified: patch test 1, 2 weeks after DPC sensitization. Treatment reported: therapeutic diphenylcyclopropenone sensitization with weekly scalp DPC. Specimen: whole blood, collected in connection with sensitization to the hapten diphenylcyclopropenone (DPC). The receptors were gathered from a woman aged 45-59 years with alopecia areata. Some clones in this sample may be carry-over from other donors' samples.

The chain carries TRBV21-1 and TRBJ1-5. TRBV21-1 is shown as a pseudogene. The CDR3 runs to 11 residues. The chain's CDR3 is CASNMDQPQHF. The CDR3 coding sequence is TGTGCCAGCAACATGGATCAGCCCCAGCATTTT.

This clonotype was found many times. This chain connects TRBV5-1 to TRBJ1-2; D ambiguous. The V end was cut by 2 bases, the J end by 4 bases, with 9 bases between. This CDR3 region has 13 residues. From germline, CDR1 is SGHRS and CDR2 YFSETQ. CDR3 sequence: CASSFDKTYGYTF. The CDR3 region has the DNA TGCGCCAGCAGCTTTGACAAGACCTATGGCTACACCTTC.

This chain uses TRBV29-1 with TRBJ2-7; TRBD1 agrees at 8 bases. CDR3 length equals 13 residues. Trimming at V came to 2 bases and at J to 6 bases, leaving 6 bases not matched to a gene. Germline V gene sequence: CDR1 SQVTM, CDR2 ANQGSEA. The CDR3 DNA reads TGCAGCGTTGAAAGGACAGGGAGTAGCGAGCAGTACTTC. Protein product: CSVERTGSSEQYF.

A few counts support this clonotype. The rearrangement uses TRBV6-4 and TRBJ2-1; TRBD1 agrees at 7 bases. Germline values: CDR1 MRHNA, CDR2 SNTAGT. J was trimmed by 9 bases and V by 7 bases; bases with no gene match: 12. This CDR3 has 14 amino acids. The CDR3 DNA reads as TGTGCCAGCAAGTTCGACAGGGAGACGGCTGAGCAGTTCTTC. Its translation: CASKFDRETAEQFF.

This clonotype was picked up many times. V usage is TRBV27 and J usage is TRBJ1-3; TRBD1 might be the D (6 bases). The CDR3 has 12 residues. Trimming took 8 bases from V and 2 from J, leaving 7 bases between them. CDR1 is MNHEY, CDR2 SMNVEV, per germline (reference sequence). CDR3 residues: CASQGPGNTIYF. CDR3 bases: TGTGCCAGCCAGGGGCCTGGAAACACCATATATTTT.

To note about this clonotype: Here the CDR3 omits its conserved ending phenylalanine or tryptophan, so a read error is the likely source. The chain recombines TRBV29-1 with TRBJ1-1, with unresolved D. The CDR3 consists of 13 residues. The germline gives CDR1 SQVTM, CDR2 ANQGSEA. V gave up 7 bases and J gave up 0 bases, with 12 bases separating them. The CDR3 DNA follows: TGCAGCGCCGGAGTGAGTATGAACACTGAAGCTTTCCTT. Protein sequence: CSAGVSMNTEAFL.

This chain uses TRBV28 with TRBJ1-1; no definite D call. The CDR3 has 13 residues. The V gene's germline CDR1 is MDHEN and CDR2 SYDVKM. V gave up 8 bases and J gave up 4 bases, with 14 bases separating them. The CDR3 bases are TGTGCCAGCTCTGCCCCCTCGGTCACTGAAGCTTTCTTT. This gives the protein CASSAPSVTEAFF.

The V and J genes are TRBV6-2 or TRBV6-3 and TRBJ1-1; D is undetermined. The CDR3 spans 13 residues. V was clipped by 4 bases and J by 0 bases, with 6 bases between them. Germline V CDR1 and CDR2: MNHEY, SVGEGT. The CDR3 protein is CASSWYVNTEAFF. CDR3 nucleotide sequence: TGTGCCAGCAGTTGGTATGTGAACACTGAAGCTTTCTTT.

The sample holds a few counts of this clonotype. CDR3 in amino acids: CASRAGTGEAGANVLTF. Written as DNA, the CDR3 is TGTGCCAGCAGGGCCGGGACAGGGGAGGCTGGGGCCAACGTCCTGACTTTC. The V and J genes are TRBV6-1 and TRBJ2-6; 10 bases map to TRBD1. Germline V gene lookup returns CDR1 MNHNS and CDR2 SASEGT. This CDR3 contains 17 residues. With V trimmed by 6 bases and J by 2 bases, 7 bases remained unmatched.

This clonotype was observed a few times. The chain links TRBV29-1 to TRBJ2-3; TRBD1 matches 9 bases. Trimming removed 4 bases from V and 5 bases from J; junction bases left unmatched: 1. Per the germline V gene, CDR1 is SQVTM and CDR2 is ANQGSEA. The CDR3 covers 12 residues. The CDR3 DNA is TGCAGCGTTGGACAGGGGGTAGATACGCAGTATTTT. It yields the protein CSVGQGVDTQYF.